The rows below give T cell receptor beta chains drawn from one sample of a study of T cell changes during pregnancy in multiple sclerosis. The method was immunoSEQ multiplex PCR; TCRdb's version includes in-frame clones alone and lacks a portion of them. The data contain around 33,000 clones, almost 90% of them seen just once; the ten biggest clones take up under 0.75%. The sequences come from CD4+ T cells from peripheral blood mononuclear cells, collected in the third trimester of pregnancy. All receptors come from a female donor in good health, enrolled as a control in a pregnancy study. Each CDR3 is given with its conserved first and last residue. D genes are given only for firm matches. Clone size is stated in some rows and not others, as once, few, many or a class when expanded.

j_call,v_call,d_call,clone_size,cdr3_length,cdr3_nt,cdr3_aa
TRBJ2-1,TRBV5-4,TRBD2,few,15,TGTGCCAGCAGCTTGTTGCGGGGGGGAGTGGATGAGCAGTTCTTC,CASSLLRGGVDEQFF
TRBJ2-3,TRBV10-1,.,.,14,TGCGCCAGCAGTGAGTCGCGTACCGGAGATACGCAGTATTTT,CASSESRTGDTQYF
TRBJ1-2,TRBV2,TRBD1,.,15,TGTGCCAGCAGTGAAGGGACAGGTGTTAACTATGGCTACACCTTC,CASSEGTGVNYGYTF
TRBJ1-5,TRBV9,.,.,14,TGTGCCAGCAGCGTCGGGGGGTCCGATCAGCCCCAGCATTTT,CASSVGGSDQPQHF
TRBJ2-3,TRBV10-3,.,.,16,TGTGCCGTAACGAGGGGACTGGGCCTTAACACAGATACGCAGTATTTT,CAVTRGLGLNTDTQYF
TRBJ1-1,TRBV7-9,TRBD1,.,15,TGTGCCAGCAGCACTTGGACAGGCGGCGGGACTGAAGCTTTCTTT,CASSTWTGGGTEAFF
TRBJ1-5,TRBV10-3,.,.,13,TGTGCCATCAGCCCAGGGGTAGGACAGCCCCAGCATTTT,CAISPGVGQPQHF
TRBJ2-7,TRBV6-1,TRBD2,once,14,TGTGCCAGCAGCACTAGCGGGAGTGCCGCGGAGCAGTACTTC,CASSTSGSAAEQYF
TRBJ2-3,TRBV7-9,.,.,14,TGTGCCAGCAGCCCCGGACTACACACAGATACGCAGTATTTT,CASSPGLHTDTQYF
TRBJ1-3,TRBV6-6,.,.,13,TGTGCCAGCATGGACACCTCTGGAAACACCATATATTTT,CASMDTSGNTIYF
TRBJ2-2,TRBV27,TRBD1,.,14,TGTGCCAGCAGCCCAACGCAGGGGGCCGGGGAGCTGTTTTTT,CASSPTQGAGELFF
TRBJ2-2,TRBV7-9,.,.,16,TGTGCCAGCAGCACCGCGGGACTCCCAAGGACCGGGGAGCTGTTTTTT,CASSTAGLPRTGELFF
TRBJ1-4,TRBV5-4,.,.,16,TGTGCCAGCAGCTCCGGATCGACTACAACTAATGAAAAACTGTTTTTT,CASSSGSTTTNEKLFF
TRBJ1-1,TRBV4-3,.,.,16,TGCGCCAGCAGCCAAGAGTCCCAGGGTCCGAACACTGAAGCTTTCTTT,CASSQESQGPNTEAFF
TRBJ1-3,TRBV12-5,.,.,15,TGTGCTAGTGGTTTGTCGGGGGTTGCTGGAAACACCATATATTTT,CASGLSGVAGNTIYF
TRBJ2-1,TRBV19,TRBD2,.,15,TGTGCCAGTAGTAGGACTAGCGGGGTAGGCAATGAGCAGTTCTTC,CASSRTSGVGNEQFF
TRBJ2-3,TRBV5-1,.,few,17,TGCGCCAGCAGCTTGGGGGGATTTAGCGGTCGCACAGATACGCAGTATTTT,CASSLGGFSGRTDTQYF
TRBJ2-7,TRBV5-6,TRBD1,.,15,TGTGCCAGCAGCTTGGGAGGACAGGGATCCTACGAGCAGTACTTC,CASSLGGQGSYEQYF
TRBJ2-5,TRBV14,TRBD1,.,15,TGTGCCAGCAGCCAAGTTCGGACAGGGCGGGAGACCCAGTACTTC,CASSQVRTGRETQYF
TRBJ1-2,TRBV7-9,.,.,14,TGTGCCAGCAGCTGGGGGGATTCTAACTATGGCTACACCTTC,CASSWGDSNYGYTF
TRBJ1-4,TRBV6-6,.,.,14,TGTGCCAGCAGTTACAGAGCAACTAATGAAAAACTGTTTTTT,CASSYRATNEKLFF
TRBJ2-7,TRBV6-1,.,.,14,TGTGCCAGCAGTGAAGCAGTACAACAGGGCGAGCAGTACTTC,CASSEAVQQGEQYF
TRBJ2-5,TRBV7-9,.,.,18,TGTGCCAGCAGCTTAGTGGGAAGGGCTAGCGCCCAGCAAGAGACCCAGTACTTC,CASSLVGRASAQQETQYF